This section outlines one T cell receptor beta chain sequence together with its context. Because the CDR3's place on the DNA is in doubt, the DNA is left out and the CDR3 is given as listed by TCRdb. Germline V lookup: CDR1 SGHVS, CDR2 FNYEAQ. A total of 18 residues make up the CDR3, ends included. These data originate in a study of blood T cell repertoires in COVID-19. Study-wide background: Both acute and convalescent COVID-19 samples were obtained from the United States, Italy and Spain.

In the original workflow: Estimation of nucleated cell counts was performed using reference gene primer amplification. Profiling relied on immunoSEQ multiplex PCR, and the TCRdb table lists in-frame clones only, not all of them. The V and J calls and the clone size are those of that table, but D and trimming were determined from the DNA. The sample includes hundreds of thousands of clones, 70% to 90% of them seen just once. This sequence was found in a man aged 65 to 85 with acute or convalescent COVID-19. This chain joins TRBV7-6 and TRBJ1-6; TRBD1, the D gene given by the table, was not confirmed from the DNA. Sequencing was carried out using peripheral blood. CDR3 sequence reads: CASSLRDSGQGGNSPLHF.